The clone carrying this T cell receptor (beta chain) has a count of ten or more. Antigen unknown. This record belongs to a study of Graves' ophthalmopathy and Graves' hyperthyroidism. Germline values: CDR1 LNHNV, CDR2 YYDKDF (reference sequence). Trimming cost V 0 bases and J 4 bases, with 9 bases left between them. The CDR3 contains 14 residues. The sequenced template was RNA, covering the TCR beta CDR3 region. Second-round multiplex PCR followed a first-round RT-PCR using HTBI primers. From the multiplex PCR reads, TCRdb called clonotypes with MiXCR, one entry per CDR3 protein. The data contain roughly 480,000 distinct CDR3 sequences, approximately 15% of them singletons. Broader study findings: Built on 13 signatures, a model told ophthalmopathy apart from stable hyperthyroidism with approximately 85% sensitivity and over 80% specificity. Also, most clonotypes expanded in the thyroid above 0.001 frequency appeared in blood.

What was sequenced was blood. The receptor was isolated from a woman aged 25 to 39 with Graves' ophthalmopathy. The genes are TRBV15 and TRBJ1-2, with D possibly matching TRBD1 (5 bases). The CDR3 DNA reads TGTGCCACCAGCAGAGATCTGGACACCTATGGCTACACCTTC. This gives the protein CATSRDLDTYGYTF.